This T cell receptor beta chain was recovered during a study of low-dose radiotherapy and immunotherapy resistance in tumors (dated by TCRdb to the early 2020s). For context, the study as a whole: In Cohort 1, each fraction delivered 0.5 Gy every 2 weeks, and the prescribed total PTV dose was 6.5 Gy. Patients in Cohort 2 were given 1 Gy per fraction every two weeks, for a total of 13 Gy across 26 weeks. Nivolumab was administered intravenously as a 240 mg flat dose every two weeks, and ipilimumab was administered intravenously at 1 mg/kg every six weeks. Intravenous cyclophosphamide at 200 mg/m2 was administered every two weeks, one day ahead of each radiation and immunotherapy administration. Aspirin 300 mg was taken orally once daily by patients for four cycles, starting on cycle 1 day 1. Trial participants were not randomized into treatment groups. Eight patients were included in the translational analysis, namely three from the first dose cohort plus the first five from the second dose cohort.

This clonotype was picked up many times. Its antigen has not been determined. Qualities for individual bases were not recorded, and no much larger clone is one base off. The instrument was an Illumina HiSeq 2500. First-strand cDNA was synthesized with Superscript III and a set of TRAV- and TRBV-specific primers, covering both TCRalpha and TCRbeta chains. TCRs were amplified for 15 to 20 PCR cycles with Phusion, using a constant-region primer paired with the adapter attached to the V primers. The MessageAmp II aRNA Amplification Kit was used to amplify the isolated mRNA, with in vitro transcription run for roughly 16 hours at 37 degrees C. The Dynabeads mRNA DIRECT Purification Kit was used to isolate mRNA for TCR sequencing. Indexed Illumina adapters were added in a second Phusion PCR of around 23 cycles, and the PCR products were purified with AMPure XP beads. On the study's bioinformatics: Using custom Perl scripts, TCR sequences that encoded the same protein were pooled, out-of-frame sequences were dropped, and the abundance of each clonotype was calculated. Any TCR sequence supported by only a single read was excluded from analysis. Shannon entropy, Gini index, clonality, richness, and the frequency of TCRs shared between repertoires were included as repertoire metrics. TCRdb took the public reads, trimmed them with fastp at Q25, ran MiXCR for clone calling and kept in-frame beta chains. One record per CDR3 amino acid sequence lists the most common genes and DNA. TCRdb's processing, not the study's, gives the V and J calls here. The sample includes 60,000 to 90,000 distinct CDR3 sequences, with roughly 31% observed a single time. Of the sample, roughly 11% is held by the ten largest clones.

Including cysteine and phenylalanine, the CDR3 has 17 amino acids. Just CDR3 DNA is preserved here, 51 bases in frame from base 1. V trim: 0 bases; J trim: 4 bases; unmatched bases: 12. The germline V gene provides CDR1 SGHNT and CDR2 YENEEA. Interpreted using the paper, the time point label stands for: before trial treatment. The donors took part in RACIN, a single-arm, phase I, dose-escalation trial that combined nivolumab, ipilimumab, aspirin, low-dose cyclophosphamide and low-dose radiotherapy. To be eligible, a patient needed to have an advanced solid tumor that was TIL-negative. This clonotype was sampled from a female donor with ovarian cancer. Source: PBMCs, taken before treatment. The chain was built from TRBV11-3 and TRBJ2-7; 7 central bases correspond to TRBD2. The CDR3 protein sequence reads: CASSLDLGLQARYEQYF. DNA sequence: TGTGCCAGCAGCTTAGATTTGGGACTACAGGCCCGGTACGAGCAGTACTTC.